What follows are 11 T cell receptor beta chains derived from one specimen sequenced in a study of blood T cell repertoires in COVID-19. Data came from immunoSEQ multiplex PCR; TCRdb stores just in-frame clones and leaves some out. This table holds 14,000 to 15,000 clones, about 86% found once. The sequencing input was peripheral blood. The receptors come from a human donor in a cohort sampled during active COVID-19.

The chain links TRBV5-1 to TRBJ2-5, with 8 bases that match TRBD1. V dropped 4 bases and J dropped 5; count of bases not matched to a gene: 7. The CDR3 consists of 14 residues. Germline CDR1 and CDR2: SGHRS and YFSETQ. In nucleotides, the CDR3 is TGCGCCAGCAGCGGCCAGGGGGCTGGTGAGACCCAGTACTTC. Translation gives CASSGQGAGETQYF.

This chain links TRBV2 with TRBJ2-5; possible D gene TRBD1, 6 bases. V lost 4 bases and J 4 bases, leaving 16 bases between the germline ends. There are 15 residues in the CDR3. Germline CDR1 and CDR2: SNHLY and FYNNEI. CDR3 in amino acids: CASSVYQGLGETQYF. The CDR3 nucleotides are TGTGCCAGCAGTGTTTATCAGGGGCTAGGAGAGACCCAGTACTTC. Complete variable domain (other parts from reference TRBV2 and TRBJ2-5): EPEVTQTPSHQVTQMGQEVILRCVPISNHLYFYWYRQILGQKVEFLVSFYNNEISEKSEIFDDQFSVERPDGSNFTLKIRSTKLEDSAMYFCASSVYQGLGETQYFGPGTRLLVL.

The chain is built from TRBV7-3 and TRBJ2-3, with 7 nucleotides matching TRBD2. The J segment lost 0 bases and the V segment lost 4 bases, leaving 4 bases of the junction unmatched. This CDR3 spans 15 amino acids. Germline CDR1 and CDR2: SGHTA and FQGTGA. The CDR3 here is CASSSRGTSTDTQYF. CDR3 sequence (DNA): TGTGCCAGCAGCTCGCGGGGGACTAGCACAGATACGCAGTATTTT.

This clone is a singleton in its sample. The chain uses TRBV24-1 and TRBJ2-3; 14 bases fit TRBD2. The CDR3 is 18 residues long. Looked up from germline, CDR1 is KGHDR and CDR2 is SFDVKD. The ends lost 3 bases at V and 6 bases at J; junction bases unmatched: 10. Here the CDR3 reads CATSDPTTSGGDVDTQYF. The CDR3 nucleotides read TGTGCCACCAGTGATCCGACGACTAGCGGGGGGGATGTGGATACGCAGTATTTT.

V and J are TRBV7-9 and TRBJ2-2; TRBD1 matches at 9 bases. V shed 3 bases, J shed 4 bases, and the junction held 6 bases outside the gene matches. The CDR3 contains 16 residues. Germline loops: CDR1 SEHNR, CDR2 FQNEAQ (reference sequence). The CDR3 spells CASSFGDRAVTGELFF. The CDR3 coding sequence is TGTGCCAGCAGCTTTGGGGACAGGGCTGTCACCGGGGAGCTGTTTTTT.

In DNA, the CDR3 is TGTGCCAGCACTATTTTTGGGGGGGAGACCCAGTACTTC. Amino acid sequence: CASTIFGGETQYF. This sequence joins TRBV6-5 and TRBJ2-5, with a weak D call TRBD2 (6 bases). Germline lookup yields CDR1 MNHEY and CDR2 SVGAGI. CDR3 size: 13 residues. V lost 7 bases to trimming and J lost 5 bases, with 14 bases between them.

V and J are TRBV6-6 and TRBJ2-5, with TRBD2 matching over 9 bases. V was clipped by 6 bases and J by 2 bases; unmatched bases: 13. CDR3 length: 17 residues. Germline loops: CDR1 MNHNY, CDR2 SVGAGI (reference sequence). CDR3 amino acids: CASSRRGGLAGQETQYF. The DNA for the CDR3 is TGTGCCAGCAGCCGACGGGGAGGGCTAGCGGGGCAAGAGACCCAGTACTTC.

This chain joins TRBV4-1 and TRBJ1-5; D perhaps matches TRBD1 (5 bases). The CDR3 loop spans 14 amino acids. Trimming removed 1 base from V and 7 bases from J, with 11 bases in between. CDR1 and CDR2 from the germline V gene are MGHRA and YSYEKL. In DNA, the CDR3 is TGCGCCAGCAGCCAAGTAGGGAAGGGGCAGCCCCAGCATTTT. Translating gives CASSQVGKGQPQHF.

The chain recombines TRBV5-5 with TRBJ1-1; perhaps TRBD1 as D (5 bases). The germline V gene encodes CDR1 SGHKS and CDR2 YYEKEE (reference sequence). CDR3 size: 13 residues. Trimming pared 5 bases from V and 0 bases from J, leaving 8 bases between. The CDR3 spells CASRETVNTEAFF. CDR3 coding DNA: TGTGCCAGCAGGGAGACAGTGAACACTGAAGCTTTCTTT. The full variable domain, its missing parts supplied by reference TRBV5-5 and TRBJ1-1, is DAGVTQSPTHLIKTRGQQVTLRCSPISGHKSVSWYQQVLGQGPQFIFQYYEKEERGRGNFPDRFSARQFPNYSSELNVNALLLGDSALYLCASRETVNTEAFFGQGTRLTVV.

This clone appeared a single time. This chain joins TRBV5-4 and TRBJ1-2, with 9 bases identical to TRBD1. The CDR3 length is 17 residues. In germline, CDR1 is SGHNT, CDR2 YYREEE (reference sequence). With 0 bases clipped from V and 2 bases from J, the junction kept 8 bases outside the gene matches. CDR3 sequence reads: CASSLGGTGSLNYGYTF. In nucleotides, the CDR3 is TGTGCCAGCAGCTTGGGGGGGACAGGGTCTTTGAACTATGGCTACACCTTC.

The J gene is TRBJ2-7, the V gene TRBV5-6; tentative D call: TRBD2 (6 bases). The CDR3 runs to 14 residues. V lost 8 bases to trimming and J lost 0 bases, with 15 bases between them. Germline CDR1 SGHDT, CDR2 YYEEEE. The CDR3 reads CASTGGRTSYEQYF. The DNA for the CDR3 is TGTGCCAGTACCGGGGGTCGAACCTCCTACGAGCAGTACTTC.